This T cell receptor beta chain derives from a study of cytomegalovirus exposure and HLA in healthy donors. General study points: One later analysis reportedly identified an Asian-associated ancestry cluster that showed fewer N-insertions than the roughly 620-donor mean. 87-base-pair reads could not separate some V segments, including TRBV6-2 and TRBV6-3.

V shed 0 bases and J shed 6 bases, with 12 bases lying between them. The CDR3 totals 15 residues. The germline V gene encodes CDR1 LGHNA and CDR2 YSLEER. Concerning this clone itself: Its matching antigen is unknown.

PCR involved 60 Vbeta and 13 Jbeta primers. Methods used by the authors: An analysis that came later counted roughly 87 million unique TCR beta chains, around 12 million shared. TCRdb keeps only in-frame clones here, not all; method: immunoSEQ multiplex PCR. V and J calls and clone size are given by that table; D and trimming were obtained from the DNA. The sample comprises about 160,000 clones, about 71% of which are singletons, and roughly 3% rests with the top ten. V and J are TRBV4-3 and TRBJ2-1; tentative D call: TRBD1 (5 bases). The sequence derives from a woman in her twenties or thirties in good health and CMV-seronegative. The source material was PBMCs. In nucleotides, the CDR3 is TGCGCCAGCAGCCAAGATGGGTCAGGGCTCAATGAGCAGTTCTTC. Amino acid sequence: CASSQDGSGLNEQFF.